The 13 T cell receptor beta chains in this list originate from one sample, sequenced in a study of vaccination and CD4 T cells after COVID-19. In TCRdb, the PCR reads were re-called with MiXCR into one record per CDR3 protein. Here the sample spans about 18,000 distinct CDR3 sequences, about 60% being singletons. The sample here was CD4+ T cells from blood, taken after SARS-CoV-2 vaccination. The receptors derive from a human donor who had recovered from COVID-19.

This chain joins TRBV28 and TRBJ1-5; 8 nucleotides match TRBD1. Germline-derived CDR1 and CDR2 are MDHEN and SYDVKM. This CDR3 spans 15 amino acids. J lost 7 bases, V lost 3 bases, and 8 bases had no gene match. The chain's CDR3 is CASSFSRAGGQPQHF. DNA of the CDR3: TGTGCCAGCAGTTTTTCCCGGGCAGGGGGCCAGCCCCAGCATTTT.

This clonotype was observed a handful of times. The chain has TRBV19 and TRBJ1-5; D is possibly TRBD1 (5 bases). CDR3 length: 17 residues. The V gene lost 3 bases and the J gene lost 2 bases, with 17 bases spanning the gap. Germline values: CDR1 LNHDA, CDR2 SQIVND (reference sequence). CDR3 sequence: CASSIAQASGGNQPQHF. The CDR3 nucleotides read TGTGCCAGTAGTATCGCACAGGCCAGCGGGGGCAATCAGCCCCAGCATTTT.

The chain combines TRBV7-3 with TRBJ2-5; no definite D call. Trimming shortened V by 2 bases and J by 5 bases, and 15 bases separated the two germline ends. The CDR3 sequence is 15 residues long. CDR1 and CDR2 from the germline V gene are SGHTA and FQGTGA. Written as DNA, the CDR3 is TGTGCCAGCAGCTTAGAGTATGGGGTGTGGGAGACCCAGTACTTC. Its translation is CASSLEYGVWETQYF.

The rearrangement links TRBV19 to TRBJ2-1, with 7 nucleotides matching TRBD2. The CDR3 loop spans 11 amino acids. CDR1 and CDR2 (germline): LNHDA, SQIVND (reference sequence). J gave up 12 bases and V 5 bases, and 4 bases lay outside the gene matches. The CDR3 DNA follows: TGTGCCAGTAGTGTAGCGGGTGGGCAGTTCTTC. Protein product: CASSVAGGQFF.

This clonotype has more than one count but fewer than ten. The rearrangement links TRBV20-1 to TRBJ2-2; perhaps TRBD2 as D (5 bases). This CDR3 is built from 15 residues. Germline CDR1 DFQATT, CDR2 SNEGSKA (reference sequence). Trimming stripped 0 bases from V and 4 bases from J, with 12 bases between. CDR3 sequence reads: CSARDLAGITGELFF. In DNA form, the CDR3 reads TGCAGTGCTAGAGATTTGGCGGGCATCACCGGGGAGCTGTTTTTT.

The chain links TRBV7-6 to TRBJ1-2; 9 positions agree with TRBD1. The CDR3 loop spans 16 amino acids. The ends lost 2 bases at V and 2 bases at J; junction bases unmatched: 6. In germline, CDR1 is SGHVS, CDR2 FNYEAQ. The CDR3 sequence: CASSLSPGTGNYGYTF. The CDR3 DNA follows: TGTGCCAGCAGCTTAAGTCCCGGGACAGGGAACTATGGCTACACCTTC.

The rearrangement links TRBV5-1 to TRBJ1-6, with 7 bases identical to TRBD1. In germline, CDR1 is SGHRS, CDR2 YFSETQ. The trim removed 0 bases at V and 9 bases at J, leaving 3 bases unmatched. This CDR3 spans 14 amino acids. The CDR3 sequence is CASSLADRASPLHF. The CDR3 region has the DNA TGCGCCAGCAGCTTGGCCGACAGGGCTTCACCCCTCCACTTT.

V and J are TRBV7-2 and TRBJ2-1; 11 positions match TRBD1. The V gene's germline CDR1 is SGHTA and CDR2 FQGNSA. The CDR3 is made up of 15 amino acids. The junction had 7 bases not matched to a gene; V was cut back by 4 bases and J by 8 bases. The CDR3 protein is CASSSGQGVFHEQFF. The CDR3 DNA reads as TGTGCCAGCAGCTCGGGACAGGGGGTATTCCATGAGCAGTTCTTC.

This chain links TRBV12-3 or TRBV12-4 with TRBJ2-2; D is unclear. This CDR3 has 16 amino acids. The V gene lost 6 bases and the J gene lost 0 bases, with 14 bases spanning the gap. Here the CDR3 DNA reads TGTGCCAGCAGCCCCGGGTGGCTGACGAACACCGGGGAGCTGTTTTTT. Protein sequence: CASSPGWLTNTGELFF.

The gene calls are TRBV12-3 or TRBV12-4 and TRBJ2-7, with no clear D. Trimming removed 6 bases at V and 6 bases at J, with 9 bases between. The CDR3 is 11 residues long. DNA for the CDR3: TGTGCCAGCAGGCATAGGAGCGAGCAGTACTTC. Its protein product is CASRHRSEQYF.

The chain has TRBV20-1 and TRBJ2-3; D ambiguous. Germline CDR1 is DFQATT and CDR2 is SNEGSKA (reference sequence). The CDR3 totals 14 residues. V was cut by 3 bases and J by 0 bases, with 10 bases left in between. CDR3 DNA: TGCAGTGCTAGTGGGCTCACTAGCACAGATACGCAGTATTTT. Amino acids: CSASGLTSTDTQYF.

The chain uses TRBV25-1 and TRBJ2-7, with 10 bases matching TRBD2. Per the germline V gene, CDR1 is MGHDK and CDR2 is SYGVNS. V dropped 4 bases and J dropped 3; count of bases not matched to a gene: 3. This CDR3 is 14 amino acids long. DNA for the CDR3: TGTGCCAGCAGTGTTAGCGGGAGGAACTACGAGCAGTACTTC. Its protein is CASSVSGRNYEQYF.

This clonotype was detected only a few times. CDR3 nucleotide sequence: TGCAGCTCGGACGCGGGACAGGGGACCAGCGAGCAGTACTTC. It translates to CSSDAGQGTSEQYF. This rearrangement joins TRBV20-1 to TRBJ2-7, with 10 bases fitting TRBD1. From germline, CDR1 is DFQATT and CDR2 SNEGSKA (reference sequence). This CDR3 contains 14 residues.